This entry concerns a single TCR beta chain. The antigen is undetermined. During the collection period, no donor immune events like infections were recorded. Germline-derived CDR1 and CDR2 are MDHEN and SYDVKM. Losses at the gene ends were 3 bases for V and 2 bases for J; bases not matched to a gene: 7. The CDR3 loop spans 15 amino acids. The data are from a study of identifying expanded T cells in peripheral blood. Findings and caveats of the study: Differentially abundant clones: roughly 1.3 between replicates, roughly 16 at two to three weeks, around 19 at four. Approximately two-week clone count variance significantly increased as total template count grew.

Profiled with immunoSEQ multiplex PCR; TCRdb holds only in-frame clones, not every one. The sample shows around 85,000 clones, 89% of them seen only once. This receptor was taken from a person aged 18 to 75 in good health. The chain carries TRBV28 and TRBJ2-7; the match to TRBD1 covers 7 bases. The source material was blood. The CDR3 loop is CASSFSGTVTYEQYF. As DNA, the CDR3 is TGTGCCAGCAGTTTCTCCGGGACAGTGACCTACGAGCAGTACTTC.